A single sample gave rise to the 18 T cell receptor beta chains below, sequenced in a study of breast tumors, draining lymph nodes, adjacent tissues. TCRdb recomputed calls from the multiplex PCR reads with MiXCR, one row per CDR3 protein. The sample lists 140,000 to 150,000 distinct CDR3 sequences; approximately 29% were seen once. The lymph nodes were axillary draining lymph nodes from breast cancer patients. Sequencing was carried out using axillary lymph node tissue. Receptors were obtained from a female donor with breast cancer. Some clones in this sample may be carry-over from other donors' samples.

Details on this clonotype: This is likely a read error, given that the CDR3 carries no conserved phenylalanine or tryptophan at its end. The DNA is omitted, as the CDR3 cannot be located on it reliably, and the CDR3 follows TCRdb's listing. The rearrangement joins TRBV7-6 to TRBJ2-5; TRBD2 reflects the table's D call only, with no check against the DNA. CDR1 is SGHVS, CDR2 FNYEAQ, per germline. The CDR3 region is 10 residues in length, termini included. The CDR3 region is CASSFKWPVP.

The table lists this clonotype with many counts. The chain combines TRBV27 with TRBJ1-6, with D unclear. Germline-derived CDR1 and CDR2 are MNHEY and SMNVEV (reference sequence). The length of the CDR3 is 14 residues. The V end was cut by 5 bases, the J end by 10 bases, with 15 bases between. CDR3 DNA sequence: TGTGCCAGCAGTGTCTCACCGTGGACGTCACCCCTCCACTTT. This translates into CASSVSPWTSPLHF.

This clonotype has a count of ten or more. The chain uses TRBV10-2 and TRBJ1-5; 8 bases are a match to TRBD1. V shed 7 bases, J shed 7 bases, and the junction held 9 bases outside the gene matches. This CDR3 has 14 residues. The germline CDR1 and CDR2 sequences are WSHSY and SAAADI. The CDR3 bases are TGCGCCAGCAACTTAGCAGGGGGCGGGCAGCCCCAGCATTTT. Translating gives CASNLAGGGQPQHF.

This clonotype was recorded a few times. The chain carries TRBV28 and TRBJ1-2; D is undetermined. This CDR3 region has 14 residues. The V and J ends lost 5 bases and 0 bases respectively, with 10 bases between them. Germline assignment: CDR1 MDHEN and CDR2 SYDVKM. CDR3 sequence reads: CASSRSPPNYGYTF. The CDR3 DNA is TGTGCCAGCAGTCGTAGCCCACCTAACTATGGCTACACCTTC.

This clonotype was detected only a few times. A much larger clone differs from this one at a single base, so this may be a read error. The CDR3 DNA follows: TGTGCCAGCAGTTTCTCACAGGGGTTTTTGGAGCAGTACTTC. It specifies CASSFSQGFLEQYF. The chain uses TRBV12-3 or TRBV12-4 and TRBJ2-7; 7 bases are a match to TRBD1. V shed 3 bases and J 7 bases; nucleotides not matched to a gene: 9. The CDR3 has 14 residues.

This clonotype showed up many times. The V and J genes are TRBV20-1 and TRBJ2-3; 11 bases agree with TRBD2. Germline V gene lookup returns CDR1 DFQATT and CDR2 SNEGSKA (reference sequence). The V segment lost 7 bases and the J segment 9 bases; nucleotides outside the gene matches: 12. CDR3 length: 14 amino acids. CDR3 region: CSVPGLAARGTQYF. CDR3 sequence (DNA): TGCAGTGTTCCGGGACTAGCGGCTAGAGGGACGCAGTATTTT.

This chain uses TRBV3-1 with TRBJ1-1, with TRBD1 matching 7 bases. V lost 2 bases and J lost 5; bases outside the gene matches: 2. The CDR3 extends over 13 amino acids. Germline CDR1 reads LGHDT; CDR2 reads YNNKEL (reference sequence). The CDR3 region has the DNA TGTGCCAGCAGCCAATACAGGGGTACTGAAGCTTTCTTT. Protein: CASSQYRGTEAFF.

This chain joins TRBV2 and TRBJ1-5; unclear D gene. The CDR3 contains 14 residues. Germline loops: CDR1 SNHLY, CDR2 FYNNEI. With 2 bases removed from V and 6 bases from J, the gap between germline ends came to 11 bases. The CDR3 DNA follows: TGTGCCAGCAGTGAAAGACGGATTCGTCAGCCCCAGCATTTT. Its translation: CASSERRIRQPQHF.

This clonotype showed up many times. The chain carries TRBV11-2 and TRBJ2-5, with D perhaps matching TRBD1 (5 bases). This CDR3 has 15 amino acids. The V gene lost 6 bases and the J gene lost 0 bases, with 14 bases spanning the gap. Germline V gives CDR1 SGHAT, CDR2 FQNNGV. CDR3 region: CASSRQRGYQETQYF. Written as DNA, the CDR3 is TGTGCCAGCAGTAGACAGCGAGGCTACCAAGAGACCCAGTACTTC.

There are many counts of this clonotype. This chain uses TRBV24-1 with TRBJ1-2, with a possible D match to TRBD1 (5 bases). CDR1 is KGHDR and CDR2 is SFDVKD in the germline V gene. The V and J ends lost 5 bases and 4 bases respectively, with 22 bases between them. The CDR3 spans 17 residues. CDR3 amino acids: CATSALVCQGRGYGYTF. CDR3 sequence (DNA): TGTGCCACCAGTGCCCTGGTATGCCAGGGTCGGGGCTATGGCTACACCTTC.

This clonotype was detected ten times or more. The chain uses TRBV20-1 and TRBJ2-7, with TRBD1 matching 7 bases. This CDR3 has 14 amino acids. The V segment lost 0 bases and the J segment 4 bases; nucleotides outside the gene matches: 6. Germline V lookup: CDR1 DFQATT, CDR2 SNEGSKA (reference sequence). The DNA for the CDR3 is TGCAGTGCTAGAGATCCGACAGGGCCGTACGAGCAGTACTTC. Its translation is CSARDPTGPYEQYF.

This clonotype was found many times. The chain uses TRBV12-3 or TRBV12-4 and TRBJ2-2, with 7 positions matching TRBD2. The CDR3 is 19 residues long. Trimming took 7 bases from V and 1 from J; bases not matched to a gene: 18. The chain's CDR3 is CASNPRGTGRPLNTGELFF. The CDR3 bases are TGTGCCAGCAACCCGCGGGGGACGGGAAGACCTCTGAACACCGGGGAGCTGTTTTTT.

This clonotype was recorded only once. The chain employs TRBV2 and TRBJ2-1, with 11 bases aligning to TRBD2. Germline V gene lookup returns CDR1 SNHLY and CDR2 FYNNEI. J was trimmed by 9 bases and V by 10 bases; bases with no gene match: 8. This CDR3 is 13 amino acids long. The CDR3: CATVAGGPFEQFF. The CDR3 bases are TGTGCCACCGTAGCGGGGGGGCCGTTTGAGCAGTTCTTC.

About this clonotype itself: The junction shows a germline mismatch at one end, possibly a read error. V and J are TRBV4-3 and TRBJ1-2; D is ambiguous. The CDR3 loop spans 13 amino acids. Germline V gene lookup returns CDR1 LGHNA and CDR2 YSLEER. The CDR3 sequence is CASRQDTRRRYTF. As DNA, the CDR3 is TGCGCCAGCAGGCAAGATACGAGGAGGAGGTACACCTTC.

This clonotype was recorded at least ten times. This sequence joins TRBV20-1 and TRBJ1-4; no clear D. The ends were cut back, 4 bases at V and 8 bases at J, with 29 bases in the middle. The CDR3 covers 18 residues. Germline V lookup: CDR1 DFQATT, CDR2 SNEGSKA (reference sequence). CDR3 residues: CSAIEGRFGPATLEKLFF. The CDR3 region has the DNA TGCAGTGCTATTGAGGGAAGATTCGGGCCCGCCACCTTGGAAAAACTGTTTTTT.

This clonotype was detected many times. This chain connects TRBV18 to TRBJ2-1, with D perhaps matching TRBD1 (6 bases). The CDR3 spans 15 residues. Trimming took off 3 bases at V and 4 bases at J, with 13 bases between the two ends. Germline V CDR1 and CDR2: KGHSH, LQKENI. The DNA of the CDR3 is TGTGCCAGCTCACCGCTTCAACAGGGTTACAATGAGCAGTTCTTC. Translated: CASSPLQQGYNEQFF.

This clonotype was counted ten times or more. V gene TRBV4-1 combines with J gene TRBJ2-7, with D hard to call. The CDR3 totals 14 residues. In germline, CDR1 is MGHRA, CDR2 YSYEKL. The V gene lost 1 base and the J gene lost 1 base, with 8 bases spanning the gap. CDR3 residues: CASSQVTVSYEQYF. The CDR3 coding sequence is TGCGCCAGCAGCCAAGTAACAGTTTCCTACGAGCAGTACTTC.

This clonotype was counted between two and nine times. This chain connects TRBV28 to TRBJ1-3; D remains unclear. CDR1 MDHEN and CDR2 SYDVKM come from the germline V gene. V was shortened by 2 bases and J by 0 bases, with 11 bases between the two germline ends. CDR3 length equals 16 residues. CDR3 DNA: TGTGCCAGCAGTTTAAATTTACGACACTCTGGAAACACCATATATTTT. Its protein product is CASSLNLRHSGNTIYF.